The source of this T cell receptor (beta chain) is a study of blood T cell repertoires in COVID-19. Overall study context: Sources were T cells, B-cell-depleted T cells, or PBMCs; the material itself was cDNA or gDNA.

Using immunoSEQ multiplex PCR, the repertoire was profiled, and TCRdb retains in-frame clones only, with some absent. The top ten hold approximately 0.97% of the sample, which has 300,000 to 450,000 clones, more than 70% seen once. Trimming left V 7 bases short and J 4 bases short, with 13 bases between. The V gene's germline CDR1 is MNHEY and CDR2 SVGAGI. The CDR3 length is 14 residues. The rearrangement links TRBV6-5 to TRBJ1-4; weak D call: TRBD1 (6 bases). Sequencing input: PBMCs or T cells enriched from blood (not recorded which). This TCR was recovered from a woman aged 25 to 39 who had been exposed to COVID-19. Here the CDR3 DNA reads TGTGCCAGCACCGGACAGTCTCTTAATGAAAAACTGTTTTTT. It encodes CASTGQSLNEKLFF.